Listed below are T cell receptor beta chains from one sample, sequenced in a study of T cell repertoires in cytomegalovirus infection. One entry per CDR3 protein results from TCRdb running MiXCR on the reads. The sample holds hundreds of thousands of distinct CDR3 sequences, about 33% seen once. Their antigens are not known. Material: cultured CD8+ T cells from PBMCs, obtained from culture after CMV antigen stimulation. These receptors originate from a human donor in good health (CMV status not recorded). Some clones in this sample may be carry-over from other donors' samples. The CDR3 runs from the conserved cysteine through the conserved F or W. A D gene is named only where the DNA matches it firmly. Part of the rows lack a size; the others show once, few, many or a class for expanded clones.

J gene,clone size,D gene,V gene,CDR3 protein,CDR3 DNA
TRBJ2-3,NA,TRBD2,TRBV28,CASSNSGGYYTQYF,TGTGCCAGCAGCAATAGCGGGGGGTATTATACGCAGTATTTT
TRBJ2-1,NA,NA,TRBV6-5,CASSYLARYNEQFF,TGTGCCAGCAGTTACCTGGCCAGATACAATGAGCAGTTCTTC
TRBJ2-5,NA,NA,TRBV2,CASSAHRGEETQYF,TGTGCCAGCAGTGCTCATCGTGGAGAAGAGACCCAGTACTTC
TRBJ2-5,NA,NA,TRBV6-1,CASRGREGQETQYF,TGTGCCAGCAGAGGAAGGGAAGGCCAAGAGACCCAGTACTTC
TRBJ2-3,NA,TRBD2,TRBV2,CASSESGTSRGTSDTQYF,TGTGCCAGCAGTGAATCCGGGACTAGCAGGGGAACATCGGATACGCAGTATTTT
TRBJ2-1,many,TRBD2,TRBV7-8,CASSHLGLAGPWHEQFF,TGTGCCAGCAGCCATTTGGGACTAGCGGGGCCTTGGCACGAGCAGTTCTTC
TRBJ2-3,NA,NA,TRBV20-1,CSATQGHIGTDTQYF,TGCAGTGCTACCCAGGGGCACATCGGCACAGATACGCAGTATTTT
TRBJ2-2,many,NA,TRBV4-1,CASSQGNTGELFF,TGTGCCAGCAGCCAAGGGAACACCGGGGAGCTGTTTTTT
TRBJ1-2,few,TRBD1,TRBV7-6,CASSLALPSGQGDYGYTF,TGTGCCAGCAGCTTAGCACTTCCTTCGGGACAGGGAGACTATGGCTACACCTTC
TRBJ1-2,few,NA,TRBV12-3/TRBV12-4,CALEVGAGGYTF,TGTGCCTTAGAGGTGGGCGCAGGGGGCTACACCTTC
TRBJ2-1,NA,NA,TRBV5-1,CANSLRPGTYNEQFF,TGCGCCAACAGCTTGCGCCCTGGCACCTACAATGAGCAGTTCTTC
TRBJ2-5,few,NA,TRBV2,CASSVWQGQETQYF,TGTGCCAGCAGTGTTTGGCAGGGGCAAGAGACCCAGTACTTC
TRBJ1-1,NA,NA,TRBV2,CASRNTRQDNTEAFF,TGTGCCAGCAGAAATACTAGACAGGATAACACTGAAGCTTTCTTT
TRBJ2-2,NA,TRBD2,TRBV2,CASMLFGLGLAGVNTGELFF,TGTGCCAGCATGTTATTCGGACTGGGACTAGCGGGGGTCAACACCGGGGAGCTGTTTTTT
TRBJ1-2,few,NA,TRBV6-1,CASTGARADGYTF,TGTGCCAGCACCGGGGCCAGGGCTGATGGCTACACCTTC
TRBJ1-4,NA,NA,TRBV7-4,CASSYKGPEKLFF,TGTGCCAGCAGTTATAAGGGCCCAGAAAAACTGTTTTTT
TRBJ2-7,few,NA,TRBV5-5,CASSFLGGSQGEQYF,TGTGCCAGCAGCTTTTTAGGTGGCAGCCAAGGAGAGCAGTACTTC